This TCR beta chain was sequenced for a study of blood T cell repertoires in COVID-19. Overall study: Acute-phase and convalescent COVID-19 samples originated in the United States, Italy and Spain. PBMCs, B-cell-depleted T cells, or T cells were the source of the cDNA or gDNA that made up the material.

V gave up 5 bases and J gave up 2 bases; unmatched junction bases: 6. Per germline, CDR1 MNHEY and CDR2 SVGAGI. CDR3 length equals 14 residues. As handled by the study authors: Quantification of nucleated cells was approximated via reference gene primer amplification. Data came from immunoSEQ multiplex PCR; TCRdb stores just in-frame clones and leaves some out. V and J calls and clone size follow that table, whereas D and trimming were derived from the DNA. Among 140,000 or so clones listed, 81% were seen once. Input material: peripheral blood. This chain links TRBV6-5 with TRBJ2-7, with 7 bases that match TRBD1. This sequence was found in a human donor in a cohort sampled during active COVID-19. CDR3 bases: TGTGCCAGCAGTACGACAGGGACGACCTACGAGCAGTACTTC. It encodes CASSTTGTTYEQYF.